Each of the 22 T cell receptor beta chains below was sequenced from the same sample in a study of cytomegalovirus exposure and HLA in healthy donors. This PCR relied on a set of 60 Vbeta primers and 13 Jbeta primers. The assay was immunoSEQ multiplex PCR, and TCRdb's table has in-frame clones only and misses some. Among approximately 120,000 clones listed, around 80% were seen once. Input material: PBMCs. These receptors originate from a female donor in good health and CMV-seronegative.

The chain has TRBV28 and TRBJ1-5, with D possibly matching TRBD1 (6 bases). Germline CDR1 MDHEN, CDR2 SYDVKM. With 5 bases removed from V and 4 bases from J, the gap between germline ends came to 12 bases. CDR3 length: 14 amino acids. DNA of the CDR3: TGTGCCAGCAGTACAGGGATAATAAATCAGCCCCAGCATTTT. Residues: CASSTGIINQPQHF.

CDR3 in amino acids: CASSRLPGANVLTF. The CDR3 region has the DNA TGTGCCAGCAGCCGACTACCTGGGGCCAACGTCCTGACTTTC. This chain connects TRBV7-3 to TRBJ2-6, with a tentative D call TRBD2 (5 bases). V lost 5 bases and J 2 bases, leaving 7 bases between the germline ends. The length of the CDR3 is 14 residues. Germline CDR1 and CDR2: SGHTA and FQGTGA. Combining the CDR3 with reference TRBV7-3 and TRBJ2-6 gives the whole variable domain GAGVSQTPSNKVTEKGKYVELRCDPISGHTALYWYRQSLGQGPEFLIYFQGTGAADDSGLPNDRFFAVRPEGSVSTLKIQRTERGDSAVYLCASSRLPGANVLTFGAGSRLTVL.

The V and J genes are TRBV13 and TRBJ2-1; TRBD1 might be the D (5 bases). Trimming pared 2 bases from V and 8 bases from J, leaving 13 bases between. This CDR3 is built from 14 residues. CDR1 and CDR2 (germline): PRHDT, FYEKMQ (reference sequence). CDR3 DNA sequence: TGTGCCAGCAGCTTACAGGGCCTTGAGGATGAGCAGTTCTTC. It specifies CASSLQGLEDEQFF.

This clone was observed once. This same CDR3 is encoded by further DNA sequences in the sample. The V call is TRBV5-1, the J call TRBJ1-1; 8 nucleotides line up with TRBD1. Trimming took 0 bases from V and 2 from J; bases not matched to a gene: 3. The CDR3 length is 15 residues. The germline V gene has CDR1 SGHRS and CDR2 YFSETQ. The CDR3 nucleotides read TGCGCCAGCAGCTTGGGTCAGGGGGCAAACACTGAAGCTTTCTTT. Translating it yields CASSLGQGANTEAFF.

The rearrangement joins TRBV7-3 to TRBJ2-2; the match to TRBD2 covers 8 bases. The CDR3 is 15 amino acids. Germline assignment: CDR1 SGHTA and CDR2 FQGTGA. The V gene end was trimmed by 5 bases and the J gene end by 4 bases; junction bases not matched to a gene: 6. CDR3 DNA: TGTGCCAGCAGCCCCGGGACTAGGAGCACCGGGGAGCTGTTTTTT. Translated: CASSPGTRSTGELFF.

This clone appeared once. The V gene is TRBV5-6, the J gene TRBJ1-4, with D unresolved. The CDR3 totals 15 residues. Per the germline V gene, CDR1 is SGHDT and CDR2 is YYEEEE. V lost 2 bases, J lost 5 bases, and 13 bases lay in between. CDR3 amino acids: CASSFPGGHNEKLFF. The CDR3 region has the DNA TGTGCCAGCAGCTTCCCAGGAGGCCACAATGAAAAACTGTTTTTT. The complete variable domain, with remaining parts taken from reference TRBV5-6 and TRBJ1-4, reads DAGVTQSPTHLIKTRGQQVTLRCSPKSGHDTVSWYQQALGQGPQFIFQYYEEEERQRGNFPDRFSGHQFPNYSSELNVNALLLGDSALYLCASSFPGGHNEKLFFGSGTQLSVL.

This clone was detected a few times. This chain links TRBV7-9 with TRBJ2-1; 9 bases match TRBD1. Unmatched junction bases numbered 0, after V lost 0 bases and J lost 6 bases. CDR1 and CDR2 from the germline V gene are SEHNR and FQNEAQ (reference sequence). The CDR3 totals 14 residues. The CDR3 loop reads CASSLADRGNEQFF. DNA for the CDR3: TGTGCCAGCAGCTTAGCGGACAGGGGCAATGAGCAGTTCTTC.

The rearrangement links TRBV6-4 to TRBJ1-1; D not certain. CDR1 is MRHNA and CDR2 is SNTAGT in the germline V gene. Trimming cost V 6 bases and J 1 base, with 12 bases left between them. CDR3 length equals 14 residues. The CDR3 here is CASSDTSENTEAFF. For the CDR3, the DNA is TGTGCCAGCAGCGATACAAGTGAGAACACTGAAGCTTTCTTT.

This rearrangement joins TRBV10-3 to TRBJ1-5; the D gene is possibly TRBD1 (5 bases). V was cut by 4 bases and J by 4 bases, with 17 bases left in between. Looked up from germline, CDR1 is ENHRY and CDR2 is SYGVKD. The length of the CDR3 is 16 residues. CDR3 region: CAISGGTGSRNQPQHF. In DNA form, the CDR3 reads TGTGCCATCAGTGGGGGAACAGGTTCTCGTAATCAGCCCCAGCATTTT.

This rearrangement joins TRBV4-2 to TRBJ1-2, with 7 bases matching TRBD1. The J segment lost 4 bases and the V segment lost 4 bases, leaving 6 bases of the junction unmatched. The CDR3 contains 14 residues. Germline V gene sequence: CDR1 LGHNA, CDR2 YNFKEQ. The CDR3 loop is CASSPTGLSYGYTF. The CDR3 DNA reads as TGTGCCAGCAGCCCGACAGGGTTGAGCTATGGCTACACCTTC.

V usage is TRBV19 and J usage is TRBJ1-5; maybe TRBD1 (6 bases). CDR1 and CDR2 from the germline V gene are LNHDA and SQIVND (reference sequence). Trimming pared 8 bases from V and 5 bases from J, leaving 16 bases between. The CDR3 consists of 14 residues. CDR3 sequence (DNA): TGTGCCAGTGTACGAGGGGGTAAAGATCAGCCCCAGCATTTT. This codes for CASVRGGKDQPQHF. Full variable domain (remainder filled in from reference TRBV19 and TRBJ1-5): DGGITQSPKYLFRKEGQNVTLSCEQNLNHDAMYWYRQDPGQGLRLIYYSQIVNDFQKGDIAEGYSVSREKKESFPLTVTSAQKNPTAFYLCASVRGGKDQPQHFGDGTRLSIL.

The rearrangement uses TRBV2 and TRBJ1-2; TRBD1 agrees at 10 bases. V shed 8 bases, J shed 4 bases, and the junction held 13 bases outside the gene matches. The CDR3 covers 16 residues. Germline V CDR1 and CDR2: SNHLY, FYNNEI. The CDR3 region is CASAPGQGMGAYGYTF. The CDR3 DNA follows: TGTGCCAGCGCCCCGGGACAGGGGATGGGTGCCTATGGCTACACCTTC.

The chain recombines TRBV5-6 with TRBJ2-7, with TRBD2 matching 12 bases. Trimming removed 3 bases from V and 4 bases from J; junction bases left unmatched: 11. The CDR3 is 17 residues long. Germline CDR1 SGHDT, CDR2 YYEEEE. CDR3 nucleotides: TGTGCCAGCAGCTACGTCCTAACTAGCGGGAGGCCATACGAGCAGTACTTC. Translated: CASSYVLTSGRPYEQYF.

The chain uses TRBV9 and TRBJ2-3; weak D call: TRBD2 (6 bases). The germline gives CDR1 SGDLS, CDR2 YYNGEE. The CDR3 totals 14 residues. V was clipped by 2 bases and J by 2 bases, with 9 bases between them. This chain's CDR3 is CASSVTGLTDTQYF. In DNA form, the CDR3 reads TGTGCCAGCAGCGTCACGGGACTCACAGATACGCAGTATTTT.

CDR3 nucleotides: TGCGCCAGCAGCCAAGGTCCGGGACTAGCGGGGGGGAACACCGGGGAGCTGTTTTTT. Translation: CASSQGPGLAGGNTGELFF. The gene calls are TRBV4-1 and TRBJ2-2; 15 bases agree with TRBD2. The CDR3 extends over 19 amino acids. Germline V gene lookup returns CDR1 MGHRA and CDR2 YSYEKL. Losses at the gene ends were 1 base for V and 1 base for J; bases not matched to a gene: 4.

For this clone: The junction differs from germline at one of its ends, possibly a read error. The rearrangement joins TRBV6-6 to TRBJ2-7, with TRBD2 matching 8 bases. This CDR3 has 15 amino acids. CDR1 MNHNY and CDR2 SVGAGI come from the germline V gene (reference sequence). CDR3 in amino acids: CASSYSRTSSHEQYF. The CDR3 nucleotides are TGTGCCAGCAGTTACTCACGGACTAGCTCCCACGAGCAGTACTTC.

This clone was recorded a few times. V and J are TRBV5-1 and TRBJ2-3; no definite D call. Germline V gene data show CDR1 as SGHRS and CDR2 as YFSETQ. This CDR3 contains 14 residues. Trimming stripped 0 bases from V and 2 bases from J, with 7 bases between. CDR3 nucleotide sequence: TGCGCCAGCAGCTTGGGTCCAAACACAGATACGCAGTATTTT. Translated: CASSLGPNTDTQYF.

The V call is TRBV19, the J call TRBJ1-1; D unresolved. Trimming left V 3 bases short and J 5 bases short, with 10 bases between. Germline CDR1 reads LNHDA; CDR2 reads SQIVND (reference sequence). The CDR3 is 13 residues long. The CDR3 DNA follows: TGTGCCAGTAGTATCGGACGAGGGACTGAAGCTTTCTTT. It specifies CASSIGRGTEAFF.

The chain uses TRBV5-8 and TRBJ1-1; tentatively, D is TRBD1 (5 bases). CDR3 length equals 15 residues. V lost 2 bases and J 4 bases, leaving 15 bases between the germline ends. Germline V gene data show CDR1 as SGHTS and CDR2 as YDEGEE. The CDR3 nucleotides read TGTGCCAGCAGCTTTTGGCCGGGTAGGGGCACTGAAGCTTTCTTT. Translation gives CASSFWPGRGTEAFF.

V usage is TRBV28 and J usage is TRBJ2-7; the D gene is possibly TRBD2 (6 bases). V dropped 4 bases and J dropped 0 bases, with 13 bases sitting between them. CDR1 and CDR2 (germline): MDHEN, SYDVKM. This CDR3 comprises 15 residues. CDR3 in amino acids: CASSSEGRLSYEQYF. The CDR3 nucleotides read TGTGCCAGCAGTTCGGAGGGGCGTCTCTCCTACGAGCAGTACTTC.

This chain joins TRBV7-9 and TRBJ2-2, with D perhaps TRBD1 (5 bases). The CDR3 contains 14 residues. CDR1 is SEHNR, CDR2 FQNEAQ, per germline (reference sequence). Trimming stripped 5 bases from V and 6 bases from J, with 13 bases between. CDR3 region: CASSLAGWAGELFF. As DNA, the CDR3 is TGTGCCAGCAGCCTCGCAGGGTGGGCCGGGGAGCTGTTTTTT. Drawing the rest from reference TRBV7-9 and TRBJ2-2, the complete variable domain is DTGVSQNPRHKITKRGQNVTFRCDPISEHNRLYWYRQTLGQGPEFLTYFQNEAQLEKSRLLSDRFSAERPKGSFSTLEIQRTEQGDSAMYLCASSLAGWAGELFFGEGSRLTVL.

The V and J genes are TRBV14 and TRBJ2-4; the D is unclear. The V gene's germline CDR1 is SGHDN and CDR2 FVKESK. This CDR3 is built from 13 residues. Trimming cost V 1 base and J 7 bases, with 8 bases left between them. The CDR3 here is CASSQGMGNIQYF. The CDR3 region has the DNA TGTGCCAGCAGCCAAGGGATGGGCAACATTCAGTACTTC.